This T cell receptor (beta chain) was sequenced in a study of cytomegalovirus exposure and HLA in healthy donors. General study findings and limits: In presence/absence analyses, roughly uniform sequencing depth across donors was assumed. A later analysis found that most CMV-associated TCR beta chains appeared HLA-restricted.

PCR primers comprised 60 Vbeta and 13 Jbeta primers. Clones were read by immunoSEQ multiplex PCR, and TCRdb kept only the in-frame ones, dropping some. The sample carries under 40,000 clones, more than 90% recorded once. Comments on this clone: No antigen is known for it.

What was sequenced was PBMCs. The sequence was collected from a woman aged 18-29 years in good health and CMV-seronegative.

The CDR3 coding sequence is TGTGCCAGCAGCTTGGGACTAGGTTCCTACAATGAGCAGTTCTTC. Translating gives CASSLGLGSYNEQFF. The V gene is TRBV11-2, the J gene TRBJ2-1; the match to TRBD2 covers 8 bases. J gave up 1 base and V 3 bases, and 2 bases lay outside the gene matches. The CDR3 sequence is 15 residues long. Germline V gene lookup returns CDR1 SGHAT and CDR2 FQNNGV.